These 8 T cell receptor beta chains were sequenced from one sample in a study of T cell responses to AZD1222 COVID-19 vaccine. Data came from immunoSEQ multiplex PCR; TCRdb stores just in-frame clones and leaves some out. The data contain approximately 190,000 clones, around nine tenths of them singletons. Sequencing was performed on peripheral blood, taken 28 days after the second dose of the MenACWY control vaccine. The origin of the receptors is an adult who received the MenACWY meningococcal vaccine as a control.

The rearrangement links TRBV2 to TRBJ1-6; 8 nucleotides agree with TRBD1. The ends lost 6 bases at V and 5 bases at J; junction bases unmatched: 6. Germline V gene data show CDR1 as SNHLY and CDR2 as FYNNEI. There are 15 residues in the CDR3. CDR3 DNA sequence: TGTGCCAGCAGACTACAGGGGGGTAATAATTCACCCCTCCACTTT. Translated, it gives CASRLQGGNNSPLHF.

The V and J genes are TRBV5-1 and TRBJ2-5; 11 nucleotides line up with TRBD2. CDR1 is SGHRS, CDR2 YFSETQ, per germline. The CDR3 is made up of 20 amino acids. V was pared by 1 base and J by 0 bases, with 14 bases of the junction left unmatched. The chain's CDR3 is CASSLTGTSGSSIHQETQYF. Written as DNA, the CDR3 is TGCGCCAGCAGCTTGACGGGGACTAGCGGCTCATCTATACACCAAGAGACCCAGTACTTC.

A single count supports this clone. The rearrangement links TRBV7-6 to TRBJ1-5, with 7 bases aligning to TRBD1. Germline trimming cut 5 bases from V and 4 bases from J; bases unmatched to any gene: 11. Germline CDR1 and CDR2: SGHVS and FNYEAQ. The CDR3 runs to 16 residues. Here the CDR3 reads CASSRGTDRPNQPQHF. DNA of the CDR3: TGTGCCAGCAGCAGAGGGACAGATCGTCCAAATCAGCCCCAGCATTTT.

This clone was detected once. This chain uses TRBV4-3 with TRBJ2-1; weak D call: TRBD2 (5 bases). The germline gives CDR1 LGHNA, CDR2 YSLEER. Trimming took off 1 base at V and 9 bases at J, with 10 bases between the two ends. The CDR3 loop spans 13 amino acids. The CDR3 region has the DNA TGCGCCAGCAGCCAAGTTTCTGAGGGTGAGCAGTTCTTC. This encodes CASSQVSEGEQFF.

This chain links TRBV14 with TRBJ2-1, with TRBD2 matching 10 bases. The V and J ends lost 6 bases and 8 bases, in that order; junction bases with no gene match: 4. CDR1 and CDR2 from the germline V gene are SGHDN and FVKESK. CDR3 length: 13 amino acids. In DNA form, the CDR3 reads TGTGCCAGCAGGAGCGGGGGGGATGATGAGCAGTTCTTC. It specifies CASRSGGDDEQFF.

CDR3 in DNA: TGCGCCAGCAGCTTTGGTCAGGGGAGGGGAGAGACCCAGTACTTC. Its protein is CASSFGQGRGETQYF. The chain uses TRBV5-1 and TRBJ2-5, with D possibly being TRBD2 (7 bases). Trimming removed 2 bases from V and 4 bases from J, with 15 bases in between. Germline CDR1 reads SGHRS; CDR2 reads YFSETQ. This CDR3 spans 15 amino acids.

V is TRBV2 and J is TRBJ1-5; 8 nucleotides align to TRBD1. This CDR3 is built from 16 residues. Germline trimming cut 6 bases from V and 2 bases from J; bases unmatched to any gene: 9. The germline V gene encodes CDR1 SNHLY and CDR2 FYNNEI. The CDR3 nucleotides are TGTGCCAGCAGCGTGACAGGGGAGGGAGGCAATCAGCCCCAGCATTTT. Amino acids: CASSVTGEGGNQPQHF.

The chain carries TRBV27 and TRBJ1-1, with a possible D match to TRBD1 (6 bases). Germline CDR1 reads MNHEY; CDR2 reads SMNVEV (reference sequence). This CDR3 has 13 amino acids. The CDR3, as DNA: TGTGCTACAGGGTGGGGTATGAACACTGAAGCTTTCTTT. It specifies CATGWGMNTEAFF.